The rows below give T cell receptor beta chains drawn from one sample of a study of cytomegalovirus exposure and HLA in healthy donors. TCRdb's table, derived via immunoSEQ multiplex PCR, lists solely in-frame clones and lacks some. Of 170,000 or so clones in the sample, under 85% were seen once. Sequenced input: PBMCs. These receptors all stem from a male donor in good health and CMV-seronegative. Both conserved end residues are trimmed from each CDR3. Fields, in order: J gene, V gene, D gene, CDR3 protein. A D gene is named only where the DNA matches it firmly.

j_call: TRBJ1-2
v_call: TRBV30
d_call: -
cdr3_aa: AWMGGAPNYGYT

j_call: TRBJ2-5
v_call: TRBV7-9
d_call: -
cdr3_aa: ASSLLASQGTQY

j_call: TRBJ1-2
v_call: TRBV5-8
d_call: -
cdr3_aa: ASSLSPGAGYT

j_call: TRBJ2-1
v_call: TRBV4-1
d_call: TRBD2
cdr3_aa: ASSQEVKRTSVYNEQF

j_call: TRBJ1-1
v_call: TRBV12-5
d_call: -
cdr3_aa: ASGSSSLWGAEAF

j_call: TRBJ2-7
v_call: TRBV6-5
d_call: TRBD2
cdr3_aa: ASSTGTSGFYEQY

j_call: TRBJ2-1
v_call: TRBV6-5
d_call: TRBD1
cdr3_aa: ASSLTGGTEQF

j_call: TRBJ2-3
v_call: TRBV4-1
d_call: TRBD2
cdr3_aa: ASSQELRLAGRTDTQY

j_call: TRBJ1-5
v_call: TRBV7-9
d_call: -
cdr3_aa: ASSGTWAGMNQPQH

j_call: TRBJ2-1
v_call: TRBV6-1
d_call: TRBD2
cdr3_aa: ASTGTSALLDEQF

j_call: TRBJ1-2
v_call: TRBV19
d_call: TRBD1
cdr3_aa: ASSTPPGGYGYT

j_call: TRBJ1-5
v_call: TRBV6-5
d_call: -
cdr3_aa: ASSLGRGNQPQH

j_call: TRBJ1-2
v_call: TRBV28
d_call: -
cdr3_aa: ASSGGVTGYT

j_call: TRBJ1-1
v_call: TRBV27
d_call: -
cdr3_aa: ASCSGLNTEAF

j_call: TRBJ2-7
v_call: TRBV6-5
d_call: TRBD1
cdr3_aa: ASSSYRTGGWDEQY

j_call: TRBJ1-1
v_call: TRBV28
d_call: -
cdr3_aa: ASSPRDSDTEAF

j_call: TRBJ1-6
v_call: TRBV7-3
d_call: -
cdr3_aa: ASSSGNRFNSPLH

j_call: TRBJ2-1
v_call: TRBV28
d_call: -
cdr3_aa: ASSPLNEQF

j_call: TRBJ2-1
v_call: TRBV27
d_call: TRBD2
cdr3_aa: ASSLAPAGGAYNEQF

j_call: TRBJ2-3
v_call: TRBV6-5
d_call: -
cdr3_aa: ASSRLTSTDTQY

j_call: TRBJ1-4
v_call: TRBV30
d_call: TRBD1
cdr3_aa: AWNRGNEKLF

j_call: TRBJ1-2
v_call: TRBV4-2
d_call: TRBD1
cdr3_aa: ASSPEDRVAGYT

j_call: TRBJ2-6
v_call: TRBV11-3
d_call: TRBD1
cdr3_aa: ASSSGQGSSGANVLT

j_call: TRBJ2-1
v_call: TRBV7-7
d_call: TRBD1
cdr3_aa: ASSLSQGSNEQF

j_call: TRBJ1-5
v_call: TRBV19
d_call: -
cdr3_aa: ASSISTGGQPQH

j_call: TRBJ1-2
v_call: TRBV28
d_call: -
cdr3_aa: ASSLEGGYGYT

j_call: TRBJ2-3
v_call: TRBV30
d_call: TRBD2
cdr3_aa: AWKPAGGPSTQY

j_call: TRBJ2-3
v_call: TRBV28
d_call: -
cdr3_aa: AYREPGTDTQY